This T cell receptor beta chain was identified during a study of human T cells and chemical hapten exposure. The overall study: Patch tests put 0.01% DPC on the upper back, read at 6 days.

Specified time point: pre-sensitization, week 0. Documented treatment: therapeutic diphenylcyclopropenone sensitization with weekly scalp DPC. Total RNA was isolated from unfractionated whole blood. TCRdb itself ran the RACE reads through MiXCR, one entry per CDR3 protein. In the table there are 250,000 or so distinct CDR3 sequences, roughly 7.4% of which are singletons. Trimming left V 4 bases short and J 4 bases short, with 12 bases between. The CDR3 consists of 14 residues. The V gene's germline CDR1 is SNHLY and CDR2 FYNNEI. Study-wide points: The presence of alopecia in the donors means their immune response may differ from healthy people's.

Many counts were recorded for this clonotype. Its matching antigen is unknown. V gene TRBV2 combines with J gene TRBJ2-3; D assignment may be TRBD1 or TRBD2 (6 bases each). This clonotype originated in a man aged 18 to 30 with alopecia areata. Some clones in this sample may be carry-over from other donors' samples. The sequences come from whole blood, collected in connection with sensitization to the hapten diphenylcyclopropenone (DPC). CDR3 loop: CASSGTTGSDTQYF. CDR3 DNA sequence: TGTGCCAGCAGTGGGACTACAGGGTCAGATACGCAGTATTTT.